The 12 T cell receptor beta chains reported below all come from one sample, sequenced in a study of blood T cell repertoires in COVID-19. Assay: immunoSEQ multiplex PCR; the TCRdb copy retains only in-frame clones and omits some. The repertoire consists of roughly 390,000 clones, with about 89% occurring once and the leading ten covering over 9.5%. Material: peripheral blood. The receptor set was obtained from a woman aged 25-40 years with COVID-19, enrolled during active disease.

The chain employs TRBV19 and TRBJ2-7; 7 bases match TRBD1. The junction had 9 bases not matched to a gene; V was cut back by 5 bases and J by 2 bases. Germline CDR1 is LNHDA and CDR2 is SQIVND (reference sequence). This CDR3 spans 15 amino acids. This CDR3 is CASSVPGQATYEQYF. The CDR3 DNA reads TGTGCCAGTAGTGTCCCTGGACAGGCCACCTACGAGCAGTACTTC.

The V call is TRBV5-6, the J call TRBJ1-1; the match to TRBD1 covers 7 bases. CDR1 and CDR2 from the germline V gene are SGHDT and YYEEEE. After removal of 4 bases from V and 5 bases from J, the junction contained 5 bases not matched to a gene. The CDR3 covers 13 residues. The CDR3 DNA follows: TGTGCCAGCAGCATAAGGGGGCTGACTGAAGCTTTCTTT. This encodes CASSIRGLTEAFF. The full variable domain, in which reference TRBV5-6 and TRBJ1-1 provide the parts outside the CDR3, is DAGVTQSPTHLIKTRGQQVTLRCSPKSGHDTVSWYQQALGQGPQFIFQYYEEEERQRGNFPDRFSGHQFPNYSSELNVNALLLGDSALYLCASSIRGLTEAFFGQGTRLTVV.

The J gene is TRBJ1-6, the V gene TRBV7-2, with 7 bases that match TRBD1. With V trimmed by 4 bases and J by 5 bases, 2 bases remained unmatched. There are 14 residues in the CDR3. Per germline, CDR1 SGHTA and CDR2 FQGNSA. CDR3: CASSSGQHNSPLHF. The CDR3 coding sequence is TGTGCCAGCAGCTCGGGACAGCATAATTCACCCCTCCACTTT. Combining the CDR3 with reference TRBV7-2 and TRBJ1-6 gives the whole variable domain GAGVSQSPSNKVTEKGKDVELRCDPISGHTALYWYRQSLGQGLEFLIYFQGNSAPDKSGLPSDRFSAERTGGSVSTLTIQRTQQEDSAVYLCASSSGQHNSPLHFGNGTRLTVT.

The CDR3 region has the DNA TGTGCCAGCTCTTTGGGACAAGTGGCTGGAAACACCATATATTTT. Its translation is CASSLGQVAGNTIYF. The chain carries TRBV18 and TRBJ1-3, with TRBD1 as a possible D gene (6 bases). Trimming took off 6 bases at V and 2 bases at J, with 14 bases between the two ends. This CDR3 region has 15 residues. Germline values: CDR1 KGHSH, CDR2 LQKENI.

The chain has TRBV19 and TRBJ2-7, with TRBD1 identical over 9 bases. In germline, CDR1 is LNHDA, CDR2 SQIVND (reference sequence). The CDR3 is 15 residues long. V was clipped by 3 bases and J by 4 bases; unmatched bases: 7. The chain's CDR3 is CASSIFTGQGYEQYF. DNA for the CDR3: TGTGCCAGTAGTATTTTTACAGGACAGGGGTACGAGCAGTACTTC. Full variable domain (remainder filled in from reference TRBV19 and TRBJ2-7): DGGITQSPKYLFRKEGQNVTLSCEQNLNHDAMYWYRQDPGQGLRLIYYSQIVNDFQKGDIAEGYSVSREKKESFPLTVTSAQKNPTAFYLCASSIFTGQGYEQYFGPGTRLTVT.

The chain carries TRBV5-4 and TRBJ1-1; possibly TRBD1 for D (6 bases). The CDR3 spans 14 residues. V was pared by 1 base and J by 3 bases, with 10 bases between. The germline V gene encodes CDR1 SGHNT and CDR2 YYREEE (reference sequence). CDR3 coding DNA: TGTGCCAGCAGCTTGAAAACAGGGTACACTGAAGCTTTCTTT. It translates to CASSLKTGYTEAFF.

The rearrangement joins TRBV6-2 or TRBV6-3 to TRBJ2-2; D might be TRBD1 (6 bases). The germline V gene has CDR1 MNHEY and CDR2 SVGEGT. CDR3 length equals 16 residues. The V end lost 5 bases, the J end lost 4 bases, and 17 bases lay between the germline ends. In DNA form, the CDR3 reads TGTGCCAGCAGTGCTTGGACAGAAAGGGCCACCGGGGAGCTGTTTTTT. Translated, it gives CASSAWTERATGELFF.

This chain links TRBV2 with TRBJ2-5; D is possibly TRBD2 (6 bases). Germline loops: CDR1 SNHLY, CDR2 FYNNEI. The CDR3 contains 14 residues. Deletions cut 8 bases from V and 2 bases from J, with 15 bases between. CDR3 protein: CASARVAAQETQYF. As DNA, the CDR3 is TGTGCCAGCGCGAGGGTAGCGGCGCAAGAGACCCAGTACTTC.

V usage is TRBV6-2 or TRBV6-3 and J usage is TRBJ2-6; 8 bases map to TRBD1. Germline loops: CDR1 MNHEY, CDR2 SVGEGT. J was trimmed by 2 bases and V by 5 bases; bases with no gene match: 8. This CDR3 spans 17 amino acids. In DNA, the CDR3 is TGTGCCAGCAGTGACCCCACGACAGGGGCTGGGGCCAACGTCCTGACTTTC. The encoded protein is CASSDPTTGAGANVLTF.

The CDR3 sequence is CASSPQEGTSYYNEQFF. CDR3 sequence (DNA): TGTGCCAGCAGCCCTCAGGAGGGGACTAGCTACTACAATGAGCAGTTCTTC. The chain recombines TRBV9 with TRBJ2-1, with 9 bases aligning to TRBD2. The V gene end was trimmed by 4 bases and the J gene end by 3 bases; junction bases not matched to a gene: 11. Germline CDR1 is SGDLS and CDR2 is YYNGEE. The CDR3 has 17 residues.

The J gene is TRBJ2-7, the V gene TRBV18; 7 nucleotides align to TRBD1. V shed 6 bases and J 6 bases; nucleotides not matched to a gene: 11. The germline V gene has CDR1 KGHSH and CDR2 LQKENI. The CDR3 is 14 amino acids. The CDR3 here is CASSRQGDGAEQYF. As DNA, the CDR3 is TGTGCCAGCTCCCGACAGGGAGACGGTGCCGAGCAGTACTTC.

The V and J genes are TRBV5-4 and TRBJ2-3, with 9 bases identical to TRBD2. CDR3 length: 17 amino acids. The junction had 11 bases not matched to a gene; V was cut back by 4 bases and J by 2 bases. The V gene's germline CDR1 is SGHNT and CDR2 YYREEE (reference sequence). This CDR3 reads CASSLTRSGSPTDTQYF. The CDR3 bases are TGTGCCAGCAGCCTCACCCGTAGCGGGAGCCCCACAGATACGCAGTATTTT.